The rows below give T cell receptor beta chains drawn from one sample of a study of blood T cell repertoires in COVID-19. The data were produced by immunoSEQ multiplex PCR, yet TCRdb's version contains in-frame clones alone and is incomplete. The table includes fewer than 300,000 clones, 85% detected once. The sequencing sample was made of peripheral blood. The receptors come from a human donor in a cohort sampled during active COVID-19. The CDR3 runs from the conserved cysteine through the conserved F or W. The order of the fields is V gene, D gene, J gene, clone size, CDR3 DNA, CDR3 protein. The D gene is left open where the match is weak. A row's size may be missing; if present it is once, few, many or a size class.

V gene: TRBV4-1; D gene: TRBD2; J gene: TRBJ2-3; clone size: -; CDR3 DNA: TGCGCCAGCAGCCAAGAATTAGCGGGAGCCACAGATACGCAGTATTTT; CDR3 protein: CASSQELAGATDTQYF
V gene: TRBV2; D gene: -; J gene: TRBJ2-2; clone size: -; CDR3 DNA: TGTGCCAGCAGTTTCATGGAGACCACCGGGGAGCTGTTTTTT; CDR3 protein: CASSFMETTGELFF
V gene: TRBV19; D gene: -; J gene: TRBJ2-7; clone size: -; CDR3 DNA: TGTGCCAGTAGTATTTCCGGGACATTTCCCTACGAGCAGTACTTC; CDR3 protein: CASSISGTFPYEQYF
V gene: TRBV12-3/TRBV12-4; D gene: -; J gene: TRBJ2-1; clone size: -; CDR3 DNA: TGTGCCAGCAGGAGGACAGCACACAATGAGCAGTTCTTC; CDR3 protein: CASRRTAHNEQFF
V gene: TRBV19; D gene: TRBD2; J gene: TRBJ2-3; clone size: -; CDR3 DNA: TGTGCCAGTAGTATTCAGCCAAGACTAGCGGGAAGCACAGATACGCAGTATTTT; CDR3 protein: CASSIQPRLAGSTDTQYF
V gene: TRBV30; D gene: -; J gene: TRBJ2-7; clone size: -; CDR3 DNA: TGTGCCTGGAGCTTAGGACTCCCCGGAGCCTACGAGCAGTACTTC; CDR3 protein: CAWSLGLPGAYEQYF
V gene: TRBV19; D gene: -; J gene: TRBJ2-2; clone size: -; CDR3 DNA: TGTGCCAGTAGTAGCAACGGGGATACCGGGGAGCTGTTTTTT; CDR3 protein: CASSSNGDTGELFF
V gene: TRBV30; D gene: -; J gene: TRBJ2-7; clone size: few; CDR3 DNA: TGTGCCTGGAGTCTACAGGGCTACGAGCAGTACTTC; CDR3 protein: CAWSLQGYEQYF
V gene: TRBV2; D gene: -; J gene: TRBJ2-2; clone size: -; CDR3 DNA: TGTGCCAGCACGCGCGAAGCCGGGGAGCTGTTTTTT; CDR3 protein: CASTREAGELFF
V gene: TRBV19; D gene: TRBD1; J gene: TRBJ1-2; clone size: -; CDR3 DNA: TGTGCCAGTAGTATCAGTCGGACAGGGACGAATGGCTACACCTTC; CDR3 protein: CASSISRTGTNGYTF
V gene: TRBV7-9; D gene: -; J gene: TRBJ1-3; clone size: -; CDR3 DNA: TGTGCCAGCAGCCTTGGGGACACCTCTGGAAACACCATATATTTT; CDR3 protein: CASSLGDTSGNTIYF
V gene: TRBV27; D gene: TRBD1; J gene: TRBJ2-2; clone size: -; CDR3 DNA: TGTGCCAGCAGTTTAGGGACAGGGGTCGGGGAGCTGTTTTTT; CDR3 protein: CASSLGTGVGELFF
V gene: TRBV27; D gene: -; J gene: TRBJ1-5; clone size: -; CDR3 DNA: TGTGCCAGCAGTAACAGGGAAGGTGGTCAGCCCCAGCATTTT; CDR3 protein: CASSNREGGQPQHF
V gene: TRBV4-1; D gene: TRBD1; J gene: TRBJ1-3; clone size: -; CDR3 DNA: TGCGCCAGCAGCCAAGAATTTTCGGGACAGATTATACACTCTGGAAACACCATATATTTT; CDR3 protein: CASSQEFSGQIIHSGNTIYF
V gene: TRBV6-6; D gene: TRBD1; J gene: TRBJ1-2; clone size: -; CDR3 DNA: TGTGCCAGCAAACCGACAGGGGCGTATGGCTACACCTTC; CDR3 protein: CASKPTGAYGYTF
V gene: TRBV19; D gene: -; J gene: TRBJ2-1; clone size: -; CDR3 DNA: TGTGCCAGTAGCCCCTGGCGGGAACTATTCAATGAGCAGTTCTTC; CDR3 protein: CASSPWRELFNEQFF
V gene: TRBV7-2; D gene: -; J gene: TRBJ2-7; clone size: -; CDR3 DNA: TGTGCCAGCAGCCTAATGGCGGGTCCCTACGAGCAGTACTTC; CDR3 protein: CASSLMAGPYEQYF
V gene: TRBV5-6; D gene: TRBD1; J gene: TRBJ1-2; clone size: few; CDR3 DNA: TGTGCCAGCAGCTTGGAGAGAGGGGGCTCTAACTATGGCTACACCTTC; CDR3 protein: CASSLERGGSNYGYTF
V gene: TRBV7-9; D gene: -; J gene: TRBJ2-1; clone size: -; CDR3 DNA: TGTGCCAGCAGCTTTGGGATTGGCGGGACTGAGCAGTTCTTC; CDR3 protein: CASSFGIGGTEQFF
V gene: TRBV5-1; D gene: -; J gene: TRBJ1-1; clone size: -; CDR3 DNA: TGCGCCAGCAGCTTGGCCAATCCCACTGAAGCTTTCTTT; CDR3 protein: CASSLANPTEAFF
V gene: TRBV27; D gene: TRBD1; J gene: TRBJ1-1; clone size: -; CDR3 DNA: TGTGCCAGCAGAAACAGGGGTAACACTGAAGCTTTCTTT; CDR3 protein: CASRNRGNTEAFF
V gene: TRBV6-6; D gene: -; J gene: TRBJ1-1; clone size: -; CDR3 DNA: TGTGCCAGCAGTTATTTAGGGACAATCCCGAACACTGAAGCTTTCTTT; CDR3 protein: CASSYLGTIPNTEAFF
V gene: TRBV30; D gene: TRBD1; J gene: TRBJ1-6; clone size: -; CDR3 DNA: TGTGCCTGGAGAATTCGGGACAGGGGAAGTCGGTCACCCCTCCACTTT; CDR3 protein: CAWRIRDRGSRSPLHF
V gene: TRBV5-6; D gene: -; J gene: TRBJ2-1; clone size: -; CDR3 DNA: TGTGCCAGCAGCTTGCAACGGGGGGAGCAGTTCTTC; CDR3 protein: CASSLQRGEQFF
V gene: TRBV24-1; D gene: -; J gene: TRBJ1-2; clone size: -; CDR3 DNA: TGTGCCACCAGTGATTCGGAGGGGTTTGGCTATGGCTACACCTTC; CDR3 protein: CATSDSEGFGYGYTF
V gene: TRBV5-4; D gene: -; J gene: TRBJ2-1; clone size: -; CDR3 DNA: TGTGCCAGCAGCCACGGGACTGCCGACACCTACAATGAGCAGTTCTTC; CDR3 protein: CASSHGTADTYNEQFF
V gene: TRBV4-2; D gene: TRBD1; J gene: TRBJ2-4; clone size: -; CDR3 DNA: TGTGCCAGCAGCCAAGCCACGGACAGGGGCGCAAAGCTAGCCAAAAACATTCAGTACTTC; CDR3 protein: CASSQATDRGAKLAKNIQYF
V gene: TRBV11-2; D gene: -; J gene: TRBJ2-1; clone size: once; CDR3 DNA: TGTGCCAGCAGCTTAGTCCTTACTTCGGGTCGAAATGAGCAGTTCTTC; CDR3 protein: CASSLVLTSGRNEQFF
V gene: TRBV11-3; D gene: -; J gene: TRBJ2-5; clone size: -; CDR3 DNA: TGTGCCAGCAGCCTAACCATGAGCTCAGAGACCCAGTACTTC; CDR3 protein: CASSLTMSSETQYF
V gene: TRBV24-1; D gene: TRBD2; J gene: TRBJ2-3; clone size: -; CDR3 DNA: TGTGCCACCAGTGAATCGGGAGGTGGTACAGATACGCAGTATTTT; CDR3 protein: CATSESGGGTDTQYF
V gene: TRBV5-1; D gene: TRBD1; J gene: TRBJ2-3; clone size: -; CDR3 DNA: TGCGCCAGCAGCTTGTTTCCGGCAGGGGGAAGTAGGACAGATACGCAGTATTTT; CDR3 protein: CASSLFPAGGSRTDTQYF
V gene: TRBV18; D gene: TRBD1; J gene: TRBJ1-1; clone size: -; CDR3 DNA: TGTGCCAGCTCACCACCTGGGACAGGGGCTATGAACACTGAAGCTTTCTTT; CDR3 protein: CASSPPGTGAMNTEAFF
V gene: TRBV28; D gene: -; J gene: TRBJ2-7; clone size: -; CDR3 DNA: TGTGCCAGCAGTAGGGGAGGACGATCCTACGAGCAGTACTTC; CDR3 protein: CASSRGGRSYEQYF
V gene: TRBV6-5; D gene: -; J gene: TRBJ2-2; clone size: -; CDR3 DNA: TGTGCCAGCATCGTGGACTACAACACCGGGGAGCTGTTTTTT; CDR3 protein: CASIVDYNTGELFF
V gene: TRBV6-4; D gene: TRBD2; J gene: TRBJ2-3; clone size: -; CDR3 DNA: TGTGCCAGCAGTGACTCCGGGACTAGCGGGAGGCACAGCACAGATACGCAGTATTTT; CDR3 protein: CASSDSGTSGRHSTDTQYF
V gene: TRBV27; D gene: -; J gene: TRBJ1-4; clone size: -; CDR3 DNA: TGTGCCAGCAGTTTCTCAGGGGTGAATGAAAAACTGTTTTTT; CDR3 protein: CASSFSGVNEKLFF
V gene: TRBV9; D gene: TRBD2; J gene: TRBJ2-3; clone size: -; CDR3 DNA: TGTGCCAGCAGCGTATTAGCGGGAGGAGGCACAGATACGCAGTATTTT; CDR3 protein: CASSVLAGGGTDTQYF
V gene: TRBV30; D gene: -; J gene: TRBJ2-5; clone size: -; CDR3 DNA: TGTGCCTGGAGTGTGCACAAAGAGACCCAGTACTTC; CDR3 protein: CAWSVHKETQYF
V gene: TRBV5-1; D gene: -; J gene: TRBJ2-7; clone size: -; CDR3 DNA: TGCGCCAGCAGCTTCGGGGGATCCTACGAGCAGTACTTC; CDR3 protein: CASSFGGSYEQYF
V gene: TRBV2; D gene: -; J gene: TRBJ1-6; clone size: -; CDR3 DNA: TGTGCCACCAAACAGGTTTACGACGGTTCACCCCTCCACTTT; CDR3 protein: CATKQVYDGSPLHF
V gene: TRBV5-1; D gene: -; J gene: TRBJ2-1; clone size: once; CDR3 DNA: TGCGCCAGCAGCTTGTCCCTCAATGAGCAGTTCTTC; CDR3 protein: CASSLSLNEQFF
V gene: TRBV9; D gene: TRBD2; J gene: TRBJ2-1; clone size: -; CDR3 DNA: TGTGCCAGCAGCTTCGGACTAGCGGACTACAATGAGCAGTTCTTC; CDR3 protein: CASSFGLADYNEQFF
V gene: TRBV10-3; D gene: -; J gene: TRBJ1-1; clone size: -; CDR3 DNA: TGTGCCATCAGGACCGGGACACTGAATGAAGCTTTCTTT; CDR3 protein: CAIRTGTLNEAFF
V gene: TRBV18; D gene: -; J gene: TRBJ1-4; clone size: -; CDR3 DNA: TGTGCCAGCTCCCTCCAAGGGGGAGACGAGGAAAAACTGTTTTTT; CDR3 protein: CASSLQGGDEEKLFF
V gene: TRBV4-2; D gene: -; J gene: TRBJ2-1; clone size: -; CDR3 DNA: TGTGCCAGCAGCCAAGATCTTGCGGGGTCCTACAATGAGCAGTTCTTC; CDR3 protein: CASSQDLAGSYNEQFF
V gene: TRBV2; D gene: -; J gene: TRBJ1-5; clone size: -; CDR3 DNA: TGTGCCAGCAGTGAACGCTATAGCAATCAGCCCCAGCATTTT; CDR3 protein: CASSERYSNQPQHF
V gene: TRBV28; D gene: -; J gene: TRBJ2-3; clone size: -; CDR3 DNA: TGTGCCAGCAGTCCGAACGGACAGCCCTCCGGAGAAACGCAGTATTTT; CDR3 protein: CASSPNGQPSGETQYF